Included here is one T cell receptor beta chain sequence, with context. What it binds is unknown. This entry belongs to a study of radiation and T cells in renal cell carcinoma. Time point: blood 2 weeks post-SBRT. Treatment described: 15 Gy SBRT to primary tumor, nephrectomy 4 weeks later. Radiation-treated patients gave blood at baseline, week 2 and week 4. The tumor was a clear cell renal cell carcinoma. Assay used: immunoSEQ multiplex PCR; TCRdb lists only in-frame clones, some missing. The table records 25,000 to 30,000 clones, over 70% of them present only once. Trimming pared 0 bases from V and 3 bases from J, leaving 13 bases between. The CDR3 has 16 amino acids. CDR1 and CDR2 from the germline V gene are SGHNT and YYREEE (reference sequence). Study-level points and caveats: From baseline, blood top tumor clonotypes peaked at 2 weeks post-radiation.

The genes are TRBV5-4 and TRBJ2-4; perhaps TRBD1 as D (6 bases). The origin of this receptor is a man in his sixties with renal cell carcinoma. The specimen was blood, collected from a patient whose treatment included radiotherapy and nephrectomy. CDR3 bases: TGTGCCAGCAGCTTGGACAGGGCTGGCGGCAAAAACATTCAGTACTTC. Translation gives CASSLDRAGGKNIQYF.